Below, one T cell receptor (beta chain) is given with its context. The antigen is unknown. This record comes from a study of cytomegalovirus exposure and HLA in healthy donors. General observations from the study: Apparent HLA restriction characterized most CMV-associated TCR beta chains in a later analysis. An analysis was carried out later, and it reportedly showed fewer N-insertions in an Asian-associated ancestry cluster than the approximately 610-donor mean.

The study ran its PCR with 60 Vbeta and 13 Jbeta primers. Measured with immunoSEQ multiplex PCR; TCRdb has only the in-frame clones, and not every one. Here the sample spans roughly 40,000 clones, 81% being singletons. CDR3 size: 16 residues. V lost 0 bases and J 5 bases, leaving 13 bases between the germline ends. Germline V gene lookup returns CDR1 LNHNV and CDR2 YYDKDF (reference sequence). This sequence was found in a woman aged 40-49 years in good health and CMV-seronegative. V and J are TRBV15 and TRBJ2-2; D is possibly TRBD1 (6 bases). Input material: PBMCs. DNA for the CDR3: TGTGCCACCAGCAGAGAACACAGGGTGAGGACCGGGGAGCTGTTTTTT. Its protein product is CATSREHRVRTGELFF.